One and the same sample provided the 23 T cell receptor beta chains below, sequenced in a study of T cells in localized non-small cell lung cancer. TCRdb's table, derived via immunoSEQ multiplex PCR, lists solely in-frame clones and lacks some. The sample records nearly 25,000 clones, roughly nine tenths being singletons. Sequenced here: peripheral blood, sampled before any cancer treatment. The receptors come from a man aged 40 to 70 with stage III squamous cell lung carcinoma.

The chain carries TRBV4-1 and TRBJ1-2; 8 bases line up with TRBD1. In germline, CDR1 is MGHRA, CDR2 YSYEKL. With 1 base clipped from V and 7 bases from J, the junction kept 5 bases outside the gene matches. The CDR3 has 14 residues. The CDR3 DNA sequence: TGCGCCAGCAGCCAAGCGTCAGGGGGCCTTGGCTACACCTTC. Its translation is CASSQASGGLGYTF.

V and J are TRBV19 and TRBJ2-7, with D perhaps matching TRBD2 (5 bases). Germline CDR1 and CDR2: LNHDA and SQIVND (reference sequence). Trimming took 7 bases from V and 4 from J, leaving 17 bases between them. The CDR3 extends over 14 amino acids. CDR3 in DNA: TGTGCCAGTACCCCGGTCTTTCGGGATTACGAGCAGTACTTC. Its protein is CASTPVFRDYEQYF.

The chain has TRBV15 and TRBJ2-4; D unclear. This CDR3 is 18 amino acids long. V dropped 0 bases and J dropped 0 bases, with 15 bases sitting between them. The germline CDR1 and CDR2 sequences are LNHNV and YYDKDF (reference sequence). The CDR3 spells CATSREGNGPLAKNIQYF. Written as DNA, the CDR3 is TGTGCCACCAGCAGAGAAGGGAATGGGCCTTTAGCCAAAAACATTCAGTACTTC.

The chain joins TRBV11-2 to TRBJ2-3, with no clear D. V lost 0 bases and J 0 bases, leaving 10 bases between the germline ends. Germline V CDR1 and CDR2: SGHAT, FQNNGV. The CDR3 runs 16 residues. The CDR3 coding sequence is TGTGCCAGCAGCTTAGATCAGGTCCCTAGCACAGATACGCAGTATTTT. This translates into CASSLDQVPSTDTQYF.

This chain connects TRBV7-2 to TRBJ2-2; TRBD1 might be the D (5 bases). Germline V gives CDR1 SGHTA, CDR2 FQGNSA. This CDR3 is 14 amino acids long. V gave up 3 bases and J gave up 5 bases, with 10 bases separating them. The CDR3 bases are TGTGCCAGCAGCTTGGACACCCGGACCGGGGAGCTGTTTTTT. Residues: CASSLDTRTGELFF.

This clone was detected only once. The chain couples TRBV11-3 to TRBJ2-5, with D perhaps TRBD1 (5 bases). The CDR3 length is 14 residues. Germline CDR1 reads SGHNT; CDR2 reads YENEEA. V was clipped by 1 base and J by 4 bases, with 10 bases between them. CDR3 sequence (DNA): TGTGCCAGCAGCTTAGCTTGGGGCGCAGAGACCCAGTACTTC. This sequence encodes CASSLAWGAETQYF.

This chain joins TRBV5-1 and TRBJ1-1; 8 nucleotides match TRBD1. Trimming took 4 bases from V and 1 from J; bases not matched to a gene: 6. The germline gives CDR1 SGHRS, CDR2 YFSETQ. The CDR3 contains 15 residues. CDR3 DNA sequence: TGCGCCAGCAGCAATAGCGACAGGGGGAACACTGAAGCTTTCTTT. It encodes CASSNSDRGNTEAFF.

The chain links TRBV6-5 to TRBJ2-1; D is possibly TRBD2 (6 bases). V dropped 4 bases and J dropped 4 bases, with 11 bases sitting between them. There are 14 residues in the CDR3. Germline V CDR1 and CDR2: MNHEY, SVGAGI. DNA for the CDR3: TGTGCCAGCAGTTTGAGGCGGGGTTACAATGAGCAGTTCTTC. Protein product: CASSLRRGYNEQFF.

The rearrangement joins TRBV18 to TRBJ2-7; D uncertain. This CDR3 contains 14 residues. Trimming left V 2 bases short and J 3 bases short, with 11 bases between. The V gene's germline CDR1 is KGHSH and CDR2 LQKENI. The CDR3 sequence: CASSPRVQDYEQYF. The CDR3 DNA reads as TGTGCCAGCTCACCAAGAGTGCAGGACTACGAGCAGTACTTC.

The sample holds one count of this clone. The chain carries TRBV18 and TRBJ2-7; tentatively, D is TRBD1 or TRBD2 (5 bases each). The CDR3 consists of 14 residues. Germline-derived CDR1 and CDR2 are KGHSH and LQKENI. V gave up 2 bases and J gave up 6 bases, with 14 bases separating them. The CDR3 sequence: CASSPEVGTGEQYF. CDR3 nucleotide sequence: TGTGCCAGCTCACCAGAGGTAGGGACGGGCGAGCAGTACTTC.

The genes are TRBV7-7 and TRBJ1-6; 7 nucleotides agree with TRBD1. V was clipped by 5 bases and J by 7 bases; unmatched bases: 5. CDR3 size: 14 residues. In germline, CDR1 is SSHAT, CDR2 FNYEAQ (reference sequence). Written as DNA, the CDR3 is TGTGCCAGCAGCCCCGGGACAGCGAATTCACCCCTCCACTTT. It yields the protein CASSPGTANSPLHF.

The gene calls are TRBV6-5 and TRBJ1-5, with D maybe TRBD1 (6 bases). V was pared by 5 bases and J by 4 bases, with 9 bases between. CDR3 length equals 13 residues. Germline CDR1 is MNHEY and CDR2 is SVGAGI. DNA of the CDR3: TGTGCCAGCAGTGGACAGCAAAATCAGCCCCAGCATTTT. Protein sequence: CASSGQQNQPQHF.

V gene TRBV19 combines with J gene TRBJ1-6; a possible D gene is TRBD1 (6 bases). V lost 4 bases to trimming and J lost 10 bases, with 17 bases between them. From germline, CDR1 is LNHDA and CDR2 SQIVND (reference sequence). This CDR3 contains 15 residues. The CDR3 is CASSTLHRQESPLHF. CDR3 bases: TGTGCCAGTAGTACCCTCCACCGACAGGAATCACCCCTCCACTTT.

The chain combines TRBV28 with TRBJ1-5; TRBD1 matches 8 bases. This CDR3 has 15 amino acids. CDR1 and CDR2 from the germline V gene are MDHEN and SYDVKM. The ends lost 4 bases at V and 0 bases at J; junction bases unmatched: 2. CDR3 residues: CASSSGGHSNQPQHF. The DNA of the CDR3 is TGTGCCAGCAGTTCAGGGGGCCATAGCAATCAGCCCCAGCATTTT.

J is TRBJ2-5 and V is TRBV6-6; a weak D match, TRBD1 (6 bases). The V gene's germline CDR1 is MNHNY and CDR2 SVGAGI (reference sequence). CDR3 size: 14 residues. The ends were cut back, 7 bases at V and 5 bases at J, with 17 bases in the middle. Here the CDR3 reads CASNPPGTTETQYF. The CDR3 DNA reads TGTGCCAGCAATCCCCCCGGGACAACCGAGACCCAGTACTTC.

The chain uses TRBV28 and TRBJ2-5; TRBD2 is a possible D gene (6 bases). V lost 7 bases and J 3 bases, leaving 15 bases between the germline ends. This CDR3 region has 14 residues. Looked up from germline, CDR1 is MDHEN and CDR2 is SYDVKM. The CDR3 loop is CASISSGPKETQYF. In DNA form, the CDR3 reads TGTGCCAGCATTTCGAGCGGGCCAAAAGAGACCCAGTACTTC.

The rearrangement links TRBV5-1 to TRBJ1-4, with a tentative D call TRBD1 (5 bases). Trimming cost V 0 bases and J 4 bases, with 10 bases left between them. This CDR3 spans 15 amino acids. The germline CDR1 and CDR2 sequences are SGHRS and YFSETQ. CDR3 sequence: CASSLARGRNEKLFF. The CDR3 DNA reads as TGCGCCAGCAGCTTGGCGCGGGGACGTAATGAAAAACTGTTTTTT.

V usage is TRBV27 and J usage is TRBJ2-7, with D unresolved. CDR1 is MNHEY and CDR2 is SMNVEV in the germline V gene (reference sequence). This CDR3 spans 11 amino acids. V was pared by 5 bases and J by 6 bases, with 8 bases between. The CDR3 loop reads CASSTRLEQYF. In DNA form, the CDR3 reads TGTGCCAGCAGTACACGGCTCGAGCAGTACTTC.

The chain links TRBV13 to TRBJ1-1; D gene ambiguous. CDR3 length: 13 residues. Trimming took off 5 bases at V and 0 bases at J, with 7 bases between the two ends. From germline, CDR1 is PRHDT and CDR2 FYEKMQ (reference sequence). The CDR3: CASSPRMNTEAFF. Here the CDR3 DNA reads TGTGCCAGCAGCCCGCGGATGAACACTGAAGCTTTCTTT.

The rearrangement joins TRBV5-5 to TRBJ1-2; 12 bases line up with TRBD1. The CDR3 consists of 15 residues. Germline V CDR1 and CDR2: SGHKS, YYEKEE (reference sequence). V shed 3 bases and J 7 bases; nucleotides not matched to a gene: 7. As DNA, the CDR3 is TGTGCCAGCAGCTCCGATCCGGGACAGGGGGCTGGCTACACCTTC. This codes for CASSSDPGQGAGYTF.

The chain links TRBV7-2 to TRBJ2-7; the D call may be TRBD1 or TRBD2 (5 bases each). The CDR3 extends over 14 amino acids. The germline gives CDR1 SGHTA, CDR2 FQGNSA. V was shortened by 5 bases and J by 2 bases, with 13 bases between the two germline ends. The CDR3 bases are TGTGCCAGCAGCACCGGGGACCGGGCCTACGAGCAGTACTTC. This sequence encodes CASSTGDRAYEQYF.

The chain combines TRBV9 with TRBJ1-4; 7 bases are a match to TRBD1. V trimming: 4 bases; J trimming: 2 bases; junction bases outside the gene matches: 2. The CDR3 spans 14 residues. CDR1 is SGDLS, CDR2 YYNGEE, per germline. CDR3 residues: CASSQTGTNEKLFF. The CDR3 nucleotides read TGTGCCAGCAGCCAGACAGGGACTAATGAAAAACTGTTTTTT.

CDR3 nucleotide sequence: TGTGCCAGCAGCTTAGAAGGGACACAAAACACTGAAGCTTTCTTT. Translated: CASSLEGTQNTEAFF. V and J are TRBV7-2 and TRBJ1-1; possibly TRBD1 for D (6 bases). V was cut by 1 base and J by 2 bases, with 11 bases left in between. This CDR3 contains 15 residues. Germline-derived CDR1 and CDR2 are SGHTA and FQGNSA.